This entry concerns a single TCR beta chain. MiXCR was run by TCRdb on the RT-PCR reads, yielding one entry per CDR3 protein. This table has some 300,000 distinct CDR3 sequences, 22% appearing once. The record originates from a study of response to subunit inactivated influenza vaccine. The CDR3 extends over 16 amino acids. Trimming shortened V by 3 bases and J by 6 bases, and 21 bases separated the two germline ends. In germline, CDR1 is SQVTM, CDR2 ANQGSEA. The TCR was taken from a man aged 50 to 75 who received an inactivated influenza vaccine. This specimen consisted of PBMCs from blood, obtained 21 months after vaccination. The genes are TRBV29-1 and TRBJ2-1, with D perhaps matching TRBD1 (5 bases). In nucleotides, the CDR3 is TGCAGCGTTGACCGAAGAAGGGGTGGAGTGATCAATGAGCAGTTCTTC. Translating it yields CSVDRRRGGVINEQFF.